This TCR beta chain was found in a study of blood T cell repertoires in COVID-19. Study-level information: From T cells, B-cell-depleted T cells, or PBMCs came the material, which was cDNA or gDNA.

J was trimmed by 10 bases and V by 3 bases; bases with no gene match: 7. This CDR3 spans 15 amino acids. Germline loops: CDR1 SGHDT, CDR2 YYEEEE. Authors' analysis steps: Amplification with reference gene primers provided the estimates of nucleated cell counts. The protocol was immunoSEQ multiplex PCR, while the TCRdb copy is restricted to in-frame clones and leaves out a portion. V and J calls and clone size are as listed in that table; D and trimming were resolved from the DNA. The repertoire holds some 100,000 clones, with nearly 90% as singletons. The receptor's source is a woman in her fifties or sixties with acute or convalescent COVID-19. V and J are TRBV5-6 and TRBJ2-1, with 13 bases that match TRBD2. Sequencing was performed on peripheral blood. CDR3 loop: CASSWTGTSGTEQFF. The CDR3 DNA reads TGTGCCAGCAGCTGGACCGGGACTAGCGGGACCGAGCAGTTCTTC.